This entry features one T cell receptor (beta chain) sequence. No antigen is known for it. The data stem from a study of OX40 agonist ivuxolimab in advanced cancers. General observations from the study: Relative to CD4+, CD8+ T cells held more expanded clones on average.

Method: immunoSEQ multiplex PCR; TCRdb's copy keeps in-frame clones and lacks some. This table holds 35,000 or so clones, 70% to 85% found once. J gave up 2 bases and V 9 bases, and 7 bases lay outside the gene matches. Germline CDR1 and CDR2: MNHEY and SMNVEV (reference sequence). The CDR3 spans 14 residues. Source: CD4+ or CD8+ T cells sorted from blood, taken in a trial of the OX40 agonist ivuxolimab. The rearrangement uses TRBV27 and TRBJ1-3, with 7 bases lining up with TRBD1. This TCR derives from an adult with an advanced solid tumor such as melanoma, head and neck, liver or kidney cancer. As DNA, the CDR3 is TGTGCCAGTAAGTGGACAGGCGCTGGAAACACCATATATTTT. Encoded protein: CASKWTGAGNTIYF.